This TCR beta chain was found in a study of type 1 regulatory T cells. For the study at large: T-allo10 is a Tr1-enriched, alloantigen-specific CD4 T cell product made in vitro.

TCRdb re-analysed the reads in MiXCR, keeping a single row per CDR3 protein. The table includes about 71,000 distinct CDR3 sequences, around 21% detected once. V shed 0 bases and J shed 8 bases, with 8 bases lying between them. Looked up from germline, CDR1 is DFQATT and CDR2 is SNEGSKA (reference sequence). The CDR3 length is 12 residues. There are many counts of this clonotype. The antigen remains unidentified. Overall study results and limits: Type 1 regulatory T cells had a more restricted TCR repertoire than non-type 1 regulatory T cells.

Sequenced input: cultured type 1 regulatory T (Tr1) cells, either the whole culture or a sorted fraction (not recorded which). This chain joins TRBV20-1 and TRBJ2-1; D ambiguous. This TCR was sampled from a human donor in good health. In DNA, the CDR3 is TGCAGTGCTAGAGAGGTTCTATATGAGCAGTTCTTC. It encodes CSAREVLYEQFF.